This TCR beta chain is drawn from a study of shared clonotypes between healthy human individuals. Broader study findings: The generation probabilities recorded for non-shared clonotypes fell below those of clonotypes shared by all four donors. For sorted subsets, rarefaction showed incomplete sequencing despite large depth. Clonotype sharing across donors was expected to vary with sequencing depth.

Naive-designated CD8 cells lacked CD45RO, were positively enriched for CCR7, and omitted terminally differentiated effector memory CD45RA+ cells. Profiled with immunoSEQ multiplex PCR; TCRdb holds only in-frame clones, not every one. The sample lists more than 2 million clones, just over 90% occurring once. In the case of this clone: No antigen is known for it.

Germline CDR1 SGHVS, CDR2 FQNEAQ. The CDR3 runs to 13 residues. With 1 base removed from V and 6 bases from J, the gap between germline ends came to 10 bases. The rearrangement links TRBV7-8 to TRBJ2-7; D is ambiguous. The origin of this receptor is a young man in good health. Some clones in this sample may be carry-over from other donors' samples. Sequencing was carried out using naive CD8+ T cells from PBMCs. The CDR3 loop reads CASSLDLVPEQYF. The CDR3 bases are TGTGCCAGCAGCTTAGATTTGGTCCCCGAGCAGTACTTC. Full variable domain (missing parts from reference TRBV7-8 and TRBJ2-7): GAGVSQSPRYKVAKRGQDVALRCDPISGHVSLFWYQQALGQGPEFLTYFQNEAQLDKSGLPSDRFFAERPEGSVSTLKIQRTQQEDSAVYLCASSLDLVPEQYFGPGTRLTVT.